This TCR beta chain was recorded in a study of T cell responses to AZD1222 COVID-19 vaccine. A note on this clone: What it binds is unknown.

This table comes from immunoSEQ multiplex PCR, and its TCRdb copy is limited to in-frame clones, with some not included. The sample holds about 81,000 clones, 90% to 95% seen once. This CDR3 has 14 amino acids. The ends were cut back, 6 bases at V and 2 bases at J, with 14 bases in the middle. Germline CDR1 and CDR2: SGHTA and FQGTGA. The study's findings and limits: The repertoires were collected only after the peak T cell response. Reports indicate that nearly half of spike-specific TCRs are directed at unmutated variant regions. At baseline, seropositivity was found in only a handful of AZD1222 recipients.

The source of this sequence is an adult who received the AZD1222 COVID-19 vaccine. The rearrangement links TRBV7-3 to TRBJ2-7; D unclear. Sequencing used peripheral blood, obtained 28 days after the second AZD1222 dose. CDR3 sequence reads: CASSEQPHAYEQYF. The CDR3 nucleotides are TGTGCCAGCAGTGAACAGCCGCATGCCTACGAGCAGTACTTC.